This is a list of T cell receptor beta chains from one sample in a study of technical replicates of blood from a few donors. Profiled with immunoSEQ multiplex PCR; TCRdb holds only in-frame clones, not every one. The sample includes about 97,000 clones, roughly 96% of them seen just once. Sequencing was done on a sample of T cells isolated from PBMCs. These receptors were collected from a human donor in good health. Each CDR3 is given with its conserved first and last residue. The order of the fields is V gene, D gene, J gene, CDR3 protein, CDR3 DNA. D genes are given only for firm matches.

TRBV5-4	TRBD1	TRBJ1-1	CASRWDRDTEAFF	TGTGCCAGCAGATGGGACAGGGACACTGAAGCTTTCTTT
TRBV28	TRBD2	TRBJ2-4	CASSPSRGLAGAKNIQYF	TGTGCCAGCAGCCCCTCACGTGGACTAGCGGGAGCCAAAAACATTCAGTACTTC
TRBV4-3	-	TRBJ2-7	CASSQALTDASYEQYF	TGCGCCAGCAGCCAAGCCCTGACAGACGCGTCCTACGAGCAGTACTTC
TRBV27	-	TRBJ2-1	CASSLTDPPYNEQFF	TGTGCCAGCAGTCTGACAGATCCTCCCTACAATGAGCAGTTCTTC
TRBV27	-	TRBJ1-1	CASRPVGGYTEAFF	TGTGCCAGCAGACCCGTTGGGGGCTACACTGAAGCTTTCTTT
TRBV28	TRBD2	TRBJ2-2	CASGRLAGGAGELFF	TGTGCCAGCGGGAGACTAGCGGGAGGGGCCGGGGAGCTGTTTTTT
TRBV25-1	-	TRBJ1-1	CASSPDSGGTEAFF	TGTGCCAGCAGCCCGGACAGTGGGGGAACTGAAGCTTTCTTT
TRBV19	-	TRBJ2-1	CASSMLAHGNEQFF	TGTGCCAGTAGTATGCTAGCTCATGGTAATGAGCAGTTCTTC
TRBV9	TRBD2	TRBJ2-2	CASSVVTSGTRELFF	TGTGCCAGCAGCGTAGTGACTAGCGGGACCCGGGAGCTGTTTTTT
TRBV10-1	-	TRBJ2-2	CASSETWGLRTGELFF	TGCGCCAGCAGTGAGACGTGGGGGCTGAGGACCGGGGAGCTGTTTTTT
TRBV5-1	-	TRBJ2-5	CASSYTGETQYF	TGCGCCAGCAGTTACACGGGAGAGACCCAGTACTTC
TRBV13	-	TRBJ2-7	CASSPLGQTYEQYF	TGTGCCAGCAGCCCATTAGGACAGACCTACGAGCAGTACTTC
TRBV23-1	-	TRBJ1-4	CATPTGRSEKLFF	TGCGCCACCCCGACCGGTCGGAGTGAAAAACTGTTTTTT
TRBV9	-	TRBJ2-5	CASSDPGAQETQYF	TGTGCCAGCAGCGATCCAGGGGCCCAAGAGACCCAGTACTTC
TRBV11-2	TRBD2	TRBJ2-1	CASSLGPSGTMDNEQFF	TGTGCCAGCAGCTTAGGTCCTAGCGGGACGATGGACAATGAGCAGTTCTTC
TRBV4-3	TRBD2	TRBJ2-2	CASSPQTSGNTGELFF	TGCGCCAGCAGCCCACAGACTAGCGGTAACACCGGGGAGCTGTTTTTT
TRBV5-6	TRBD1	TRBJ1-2	CASSLGQGAWVGYTF	TGTGCCAGCAGCTTAGGACAGGGGGCCTGGGTAGGCTACACCTTC
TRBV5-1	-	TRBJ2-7	CASSQMGGEQYF	TGCGCCAGCAGTCAGATGGGAGGCGAGCAGTACTTC